The present entry profiles one TCR beta chain with its context. The antigen this receptor binds is unknown. Base qualities are not recorded, but no much larger clone differs from it by a single base. This sample was included in a study of blood T cell repertoires in COVID-19 (TCRdb year 2020). As for the study more broadly: Samples covering the acute and convalescent phases of COVID-19 were provided by collaborators in the United States, Italy and Spain. Where available, HLA class I and class II types were obtained from metadata supplied by the sample provider rather than from assay-based typing. Samples came from the ongoing ImmuneRACE study (first 160 participants) plus 1,254 subjects from 6 global collaborators. The repertoires were released in a freely available public database intended as a resource for research on the immune response to SARS-CoV-2. Deeply sampled blood TCRbeta repertoires from subjects exposed to, actively infected with, or recovered from COVID-19 were included in the dataset. The prospective study material was composed of cDNA or gDNA derived from T cells, B-cell-depleted T cells, or PBMCs. The sample metadata nearly always contained a de-identified subject ID, COVID-19 status, age in years and sex.

Inclusive of the bounding cysteine and phenylalanine, the CDR3 is 16 residues long. The read is trimmed to its CDR3 DNA, 48 bases read in frame from base 1. The CDR1 and CDR2 encoded by the germline V gene are MNHEY and SVGAGI. Trimmed from V: 0 bases; trimmed from J: 6 bases; junction bases lacking a gene match: 7. The collaborating institutions used their own protocols to collect whole blood in K2EDTA tubes. Collaborator samples were shipped for TCRbeta analysis as frozen whole blood, isolated PBMCs, or DNA extracted from either sample type. TCRbeta CDR3 regions were amplified from genomic DNA using the immunoSEQ Assay, a bias-controlled multiplex PCR. Per the authors' processing: Nucleated cell counts per sample were estimated from amplification of reference gene primers within the assay. Sequence reads were collapsed and filtered to measure the absolute abundance of every unique TCRbeta CDR3 rearrangement. For each sample, productive Simpson clonality was calculated as the square root of Simpson's diversity index over productive rearrangements. The clones in this table, taken by TCRdb from immuneACCESS, are in-frame only. Not every clone is retained; where verified, under half of the shortfall comes from an unresolved V gene, and the cause of the rest is unknown. The V and J calls and clone size are taken from that table; D and trimming were inferred from the DNA. In this sample the table shows around 99,000 clones, about 78% of which occur a single time. About 4.5% of the sample is held by the ten biggest clonotypes.

Overall study results and their limits: How much clinical and demographic metadata was included differed by source and by participant, and the metadata was provided uncurated.

Sequencing was performed on peripheral blood. The TCR was taken from a human donor in a cohort sampled during active or convalescent COVID-19. The rearranged chain carries TRBV6-5 and TRBJ2-3, with 9 bases aligning to TRBD2. The nucleotide sequence reads TGTGCCAGCAGTTACTCAGGCGGGAGGGCCGGGGATACGCAGTATTTT. This gives the protein CASSYSGGRAGDTQYF.